The rows below give T cell receptor beta chains drawn from one sample of a study of T-cell memory formation after mild COVID-19. One entry per CDR3 protein results from TCRdb running MiXCR on the 5' RACE reads. The top ten hold under 25% of the sample, which has roughly 340,000 distinct CDR3 sequences, roughly 15% seen once. Source material: PBMCs or a T cell subset sorted from them (not recorded which). All receptors derive from a man aged 18 to 29 who had mild COVID-19 (a few samples of this study predate the infection). Cell type and time point are not known. The CDR3 runs from the conserved cysteine through the conserved F or W. The order of the fields is D gene, V gene, J gene, clone size, CDR3 DNA, CDR3 protein. A D gene is named only where the DNA matches it firmly. Rows give clone size only sometimes, using once, few, many, or a class for an expanded clone.

NA	TRBV12-3/TRBV12-4	TRBJ2-7	NA	TGTGCCAGATCCCAGCAGTACTTC	CARSQQYF
NA	TRBV4-3	TRBJ2-2	few	TGCGCCAGCAGCGTTATGGGGTCCGGGGAGCTGTTTTTT	CASSVMGSGELFF
NA	TRBV6-2/TRBV6-3	TRBJ2-5	few	TGTGCCAGCAGTCGTCCTTTGGGAGAGACCCAGTACTTC	CASSRPLGETQYF
NA	TRBV5-1	TRBJ2-7	NA	TGCGCCAGCAGCTTCCGCCAGGGGTCTAACTACGAGCAGTACTTC	CASSFRQGSNYEQYF
NA	TRBV11-2	TRBJ2-7	NA	TGTGCCAGCAGCGTTGGGTCCCTGATCTACGAGCAGTACTTC	CASSVGSLIYEQYF
TRBD1	TRBV27	TRBJ2-1	NA	TGTGCCAGCAGTCCGGGACAGGCGGACAATGAGCAGTTCTTC	CASSPGQADNEQFF
NA	TRBV18	TRBJ2-1	NA	TGTGCCAGCTCACCGACCGGGGCTCATGAGCAGTTCTTC	CASSPTGAHEQFF
NA	TRBV30	TRBJ1-2	NA	TGTGCCTGGAGCTCGGAGAGAATAGCTAACTATGGCTACACCTTC	CAWSSERIANYGYTF
TRBD1	TRBV11-2	TRBJ2-2	many	TGTGCCAGCAGCCAGGGACAGGGCGGCACCGGGGAGCTGTTTTTT	CASSQGQGGTGELFF
NA	TRBV27	TRBJ2-1	NA	TGTGCCAGCAGTCCTTTGGCGCCGAGGGACAATGAGCAGTTCTTC	CASSPLAPRDNEQFF
NA	TRBV4-1	TRBJ2-7	once	TGCGCCAGCAGCCCACGCCGGGACGGTTCCTACGAGCAGTACTTC	CASSPRRDGSYEQYF
NA	TRBV15	TRBJ2-5	NA	TGTGCCACCCAGGGTCAAGAGACCCAGTACTTC	CATQGQETQYF
NA	TRBV7-9	TRBJ2-5	few	TGTGCCAGCAGCCAGCTTCCTCAGGGAATTGGAGAGACCCAGTACTTC	CASSQLPQGIGETQYF
NA	TRBV5-4	TRBJ2-3	NA	TGTGCCAGCAGCCGGCCGGGGACAGATACGCAGTATTTT	CASSRPGTDTQYF
NA	TRBV12-3/TRBV12-4	TRBJ1-2	NA	TGTGCCAGCAGTTTTGGGGCAGGCTATGGCTACACCTTC	CASSFGAGYGYTF
NA	TRBV5-1	TRBJ1-6	few	TGCGCCAGCAGCTTGCTACGTCTTTCACCCCTCCACTTT	CASSLLRLSPLHF
NA	TRBV5-6	TRBJ2-3	many	TGTGCCAGCAGCAACGGCCTGAGGGGGACAGATACGCAGTATTTT	CASSNGLRGTDTQYF
NA	TRBV4-2	TRBJ2-2	NA	TGTGCCAGCAGCCCGGCTTGGGGCGGGGAGCTGTTTTTT	CASSPAWGGELFF
TRBD1	TRBV19	TRBJ1-1	few	TGTGCCAGTAGTATAGGAGGGGGCTTTTTTGTTGCTGAAGCTTTCTTT	CASSIGGGFFVAEAFF
NA	TRBV10-3	TRBJ1-5	NA	TGTGCCATCAGTGAGGGGCAGGGCCCCGGGAATCAGCCCCAGCATTTT	CAISEGQGPGNQPQHF
NA	TRBV27	TRBJ1-5	few	TGTGCCAGCTGTATGGGCAGCAATCAGCCCCAGCATTTT	CASCMGSNQPQHF
NA	TRBV4-3	TRBJ1-1	few	TGCGCCAGCAGCCGCACTAGAGGGAGCACTGAAGCTTTCTTT	CASSRTRGSTEAFF
TRBD1	TRBV29-1	TRBJ1-2	few	TGCAGCGCTTCAAGGGGGCTCAGTGGCTACACCTTC	CSASRGLSGYTF
TRBD2	TRBV5-5	TRBJ2-5	many	TGTGCCAGCAGCCCCGCAGCGGGGCTTTGGGAGACCCAGTACTTC	CASSPAAGLWETQYF
TRBD2	TRBV5-1	TRBJ2-1	few	TGCGCCAGCAGCATCGCGGGGGATGAGCAGTTCTTC	CASSIAGDEQFF
NA	TRBV24-1	TRBJ1-6	NA	TGTGCCACCAGTGATTTACGTACAGGGAACTCACCCCTCCACTTT	CATSDLRTGNSPLHF
TRBD2	TRBV6-5	TRBJ2-7	few	TGTGCCAGCAGTCGTACACTACTAGCGGGATCCGTTAAGTACTTC	CASSRTLLAGSVKYF
NA	TRBV28	TRBJ2-5	few	NA	CASSTSSSGGDRETQYF
NA	TRBV10-3	TRBJ1-4	few	TGTGCCATCAGTGAGAGCGGGCCGGGGGAAATAAGGAGGGAAAAACTGTTTTTT	CAISESGPGEIRREKLFF
TRBD1	TRBV5-5	TRBJ1-1	NA	TGTGCCAGCAGCCTACTACAGGGGATGAACACTGAAGCTTTCTTT	CASSLLQGMNTEAFF
NA	TRBV27	TRBJ1-6	few	TGTGCCAGCAGTTTGCTCGGGGTGAACTATTCACCCCTCCACTTT	CASSLLGVNYSPLHF
NA	TRBV10-2	TRBJ1-5	NA	TGCGCCAGCAGTGGTAGACTGGGGGGATATAGCAATCAGCCCCAGCATTTT	CASSGRLGGYSNQPQHF
TRBD2	TRBV20-1	TRBJ2-1	few	TGCAGTGCTAATGCAGCGGGGGGGTACAATGAGCAGTTCTTC	CSANAAGGYNEQFF
TRBD1	TRBV3-1	TRBJ1-3	NA	TGTGCCAGCAGCCAGGGACAGGGGACAGGAAACACCATATATTTT	CASSQGQGTGNTIYF
NA	TRBV2	TRBJ1-1	few	TGTGCCAGCTCAAACTTCGGGTTCGCGAACACTGAAGCTTTCTTT	CASSNFGFANTEAFF
NA	TRBV7-9	TRBJ2-1	few	TGTGCCAGCAGCACCAGACAGTACAATGAGCAGTTCTTC	CASSTRQYNEQFF
TRBD2	TRBV15	TRBJ2-3	NA	TGTGCCACCAGCAGAGGGGTAGCGGGGGGGCTGTCAGATACGCAGTATTTT	CATSRGVAGGLSDTQYF
NA	TRBV7-2	TRBJ2-5	many	TGTGCCAGCAGCTCTGTGGGGGGCTCCCAAGAGACCCAGTACTTC	CASSSVGGSQETQYF
TRBD1	TRBV12-3/TRBV12-4	TRBJ1-6	many	TGTGCCAGCAGTTCCGGGGACAGACTGTTTTCACCCCTCCACTTT	CASSSGDRLFSPLHF
TRBD2	TRBV6-5	TRBJ2-5	NA	TGTGCCAGCAGAACTTGGGCTAGCGGGGAAGGTTCGGAGACCCAGTACTTC	CASRTWASGEGSETQYF
NA	TRBV7-2	TRBJ2-3	few	TGTGCCAGCAGCTTCGTGGGGGCCGGAACAGATACGCAGTATTTT	CASSFVGAGTDTQYF
NA	TRBV6-2/TRBV6-3	TRBJ2-2	NA	TGTGCCAGCAGTAGTACCTGGGGCTTCACCGGGGAGCTGTTTTTT	CASSSTWGFTGELFF
TRBD2	TRBV6-5	TRBJ2-2	few	TGTGCCAGCAATTTAGCGGGGGCGGCCGGGGAGCTGTTTTTT	CASNLAGAAGELFF
NA	TRBV10-3	TRBJ2-3	few	TGTGCCATCAGCGAGGCGTGGCAGGGGCGCACAGATACGCAGTATTTT	CAISEAWQGRTDTQYF
TRBD2	TRBV9	TRBJ2-7	NA	TGTGCCAGCAGCGTAGCTTCTAGCGGGACCTCCTACGAGCAGTACTTC	CASSVASSGTSYEQYF
NA	TRBV7-2	TRBJ2-2	NA	TGTGCCAGCAGCTTAAGAGCGGCGGGGCCGCTTCGGGAGCTGTTTTTT	CASSLRAAGPLRELFF
NA	TRBV28	TRBJ1-3	NA	TGTGCCAGCAGTCGGGGGGGCGCAGCAGGAAACACCATATATTTT	CASSRGGAAGNTIYF
NA	TRBV20-1	TRBJ2-1	NA	TGCAGTGCTAGAGCCGGCGGGGACCCCTACAATGAGCAGTTCTTC	CSARAGGDPYNEQFF
NA	TRBV27	TRBJ1-1	NA	TGTGCCAGCAGTTTTCTATTGGCGAACACTGAAGCTTTCTTT	CASSFLLANTEAFF
NA	TRBV11-2	TRBJ2-5	few	TGTGCCAGCAGTTTGGAGGCCCACGGGGAGACCCAGTACTTC	CASSLEAHGETQYF
NA	TRBV12-3/TRBV12-4	TRBJ1-5	many	TGTGCCAGCAGTTTTCAAGGCGGGAATCAGCCCCAGCATTTT	CASSFQGGNQPQHF
TRBD1	TRBV7-3	TRBJ1-4	few	TGTGCCAGCAGCTATGGACAGGGAGGTGAAAAACTGTTTTTT	CASSYGQGGEKLFF
NA	TRBV27	TRBJ2-5	few	TGTGCCAGCAGAAGACTACTTCGGGAGACCCAGTACTTC	CASRRLLRETQYF
NA	TRBV5-1	TRBJ2-3	few	TGCGCCAGCAGCCTCGCTGGGGTGACTTACGGGGTTACGCAGTATTTT	CASSLAGVTYGVTQYF